This T cell receptor beta chain was found in a study of OX40 agonist ivuxolimab in advanced cancers. V lost 4 bases to trimming and J lost 0 bases; unmatched junction nucleotides: 11. The CDR3 sequence is 17 residues long. Germline CDR1 reads LNHDA; CDR2 reads SQIVND (reference sequence). This table comes from immunoSEQ multiplex PCR, and its TCRdb copy is limited to in-frame clones, with some not included. The sample has around 14,000 clones, roughly 75% seen once. This sequence was found in an adult with an advanced solid tumor such as melanoma, head and neck, liver or kidney cancer. Material: CD4+ or CD8+ T cells sorted from blood, obtained in a trial of the OX40 agonist ivuxolimab. This chain uses TRBV19 with TRBJ2-7, with 8 bases lining up with TRBD1. The chain's CDR3 is CASSTRPGQASSYEQYF. The CDR3 nucleotides are TGTGCCAGTAGTACCCGACCGGGACAGGCGAGCTCCTACGAGCAGTACTTC. The full variable domain, in which reference TRBV19 and TRBJ2-7 provide the parts outside the CDR3, is DGGITQSPKYLFRKEGQNVTLSCEQNLNHDAMYWYRQDPGQGLRLIYYSQIVNDFQKGDIAEGYSVSREKKESFPLTVTSAQKNPTAFYLCASSTRPGQASSYEQYFGPGTRLTVT.